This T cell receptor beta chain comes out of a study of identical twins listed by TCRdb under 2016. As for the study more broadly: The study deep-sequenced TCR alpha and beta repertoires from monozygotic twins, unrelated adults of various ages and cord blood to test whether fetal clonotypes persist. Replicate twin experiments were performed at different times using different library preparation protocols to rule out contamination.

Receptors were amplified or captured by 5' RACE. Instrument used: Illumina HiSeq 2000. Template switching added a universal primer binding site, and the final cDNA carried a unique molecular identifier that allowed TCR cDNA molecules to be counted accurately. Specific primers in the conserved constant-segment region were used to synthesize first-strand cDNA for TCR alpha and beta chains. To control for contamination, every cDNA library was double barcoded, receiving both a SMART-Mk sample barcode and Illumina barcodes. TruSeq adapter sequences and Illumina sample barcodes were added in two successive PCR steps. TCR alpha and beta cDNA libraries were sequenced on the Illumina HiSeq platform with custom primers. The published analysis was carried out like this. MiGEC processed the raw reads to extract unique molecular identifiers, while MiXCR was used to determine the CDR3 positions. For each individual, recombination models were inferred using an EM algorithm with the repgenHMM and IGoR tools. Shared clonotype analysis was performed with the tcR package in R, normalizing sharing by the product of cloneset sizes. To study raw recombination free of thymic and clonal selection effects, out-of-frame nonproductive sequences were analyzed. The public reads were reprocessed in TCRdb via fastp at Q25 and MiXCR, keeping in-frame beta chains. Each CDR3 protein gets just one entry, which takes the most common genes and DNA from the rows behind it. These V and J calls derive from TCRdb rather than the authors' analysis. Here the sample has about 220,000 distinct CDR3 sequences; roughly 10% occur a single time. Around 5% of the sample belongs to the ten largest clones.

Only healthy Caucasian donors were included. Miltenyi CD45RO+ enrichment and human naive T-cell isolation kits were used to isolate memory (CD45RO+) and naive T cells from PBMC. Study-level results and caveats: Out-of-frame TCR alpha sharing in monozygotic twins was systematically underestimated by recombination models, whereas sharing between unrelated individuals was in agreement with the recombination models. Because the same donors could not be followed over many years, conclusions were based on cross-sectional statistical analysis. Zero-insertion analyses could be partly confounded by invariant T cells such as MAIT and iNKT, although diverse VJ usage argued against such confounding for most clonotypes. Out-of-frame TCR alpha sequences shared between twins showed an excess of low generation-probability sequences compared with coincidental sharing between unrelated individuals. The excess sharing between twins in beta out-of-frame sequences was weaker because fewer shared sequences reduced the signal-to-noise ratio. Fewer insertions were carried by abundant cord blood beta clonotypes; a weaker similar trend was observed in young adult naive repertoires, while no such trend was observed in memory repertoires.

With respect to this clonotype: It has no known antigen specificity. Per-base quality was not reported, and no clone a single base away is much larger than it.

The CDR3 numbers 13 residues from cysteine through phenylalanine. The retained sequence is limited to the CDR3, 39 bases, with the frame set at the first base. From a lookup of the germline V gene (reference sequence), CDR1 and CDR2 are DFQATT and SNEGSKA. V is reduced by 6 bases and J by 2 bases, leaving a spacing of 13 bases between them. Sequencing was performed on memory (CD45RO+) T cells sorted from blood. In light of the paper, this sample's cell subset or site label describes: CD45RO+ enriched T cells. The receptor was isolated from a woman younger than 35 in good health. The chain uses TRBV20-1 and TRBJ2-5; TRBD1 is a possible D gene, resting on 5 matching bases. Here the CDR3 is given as CSAPGRTQETQYF. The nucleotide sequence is TGCAGTGCCCCGGGTAGGACACAAGAGACCCAGTACTTC.